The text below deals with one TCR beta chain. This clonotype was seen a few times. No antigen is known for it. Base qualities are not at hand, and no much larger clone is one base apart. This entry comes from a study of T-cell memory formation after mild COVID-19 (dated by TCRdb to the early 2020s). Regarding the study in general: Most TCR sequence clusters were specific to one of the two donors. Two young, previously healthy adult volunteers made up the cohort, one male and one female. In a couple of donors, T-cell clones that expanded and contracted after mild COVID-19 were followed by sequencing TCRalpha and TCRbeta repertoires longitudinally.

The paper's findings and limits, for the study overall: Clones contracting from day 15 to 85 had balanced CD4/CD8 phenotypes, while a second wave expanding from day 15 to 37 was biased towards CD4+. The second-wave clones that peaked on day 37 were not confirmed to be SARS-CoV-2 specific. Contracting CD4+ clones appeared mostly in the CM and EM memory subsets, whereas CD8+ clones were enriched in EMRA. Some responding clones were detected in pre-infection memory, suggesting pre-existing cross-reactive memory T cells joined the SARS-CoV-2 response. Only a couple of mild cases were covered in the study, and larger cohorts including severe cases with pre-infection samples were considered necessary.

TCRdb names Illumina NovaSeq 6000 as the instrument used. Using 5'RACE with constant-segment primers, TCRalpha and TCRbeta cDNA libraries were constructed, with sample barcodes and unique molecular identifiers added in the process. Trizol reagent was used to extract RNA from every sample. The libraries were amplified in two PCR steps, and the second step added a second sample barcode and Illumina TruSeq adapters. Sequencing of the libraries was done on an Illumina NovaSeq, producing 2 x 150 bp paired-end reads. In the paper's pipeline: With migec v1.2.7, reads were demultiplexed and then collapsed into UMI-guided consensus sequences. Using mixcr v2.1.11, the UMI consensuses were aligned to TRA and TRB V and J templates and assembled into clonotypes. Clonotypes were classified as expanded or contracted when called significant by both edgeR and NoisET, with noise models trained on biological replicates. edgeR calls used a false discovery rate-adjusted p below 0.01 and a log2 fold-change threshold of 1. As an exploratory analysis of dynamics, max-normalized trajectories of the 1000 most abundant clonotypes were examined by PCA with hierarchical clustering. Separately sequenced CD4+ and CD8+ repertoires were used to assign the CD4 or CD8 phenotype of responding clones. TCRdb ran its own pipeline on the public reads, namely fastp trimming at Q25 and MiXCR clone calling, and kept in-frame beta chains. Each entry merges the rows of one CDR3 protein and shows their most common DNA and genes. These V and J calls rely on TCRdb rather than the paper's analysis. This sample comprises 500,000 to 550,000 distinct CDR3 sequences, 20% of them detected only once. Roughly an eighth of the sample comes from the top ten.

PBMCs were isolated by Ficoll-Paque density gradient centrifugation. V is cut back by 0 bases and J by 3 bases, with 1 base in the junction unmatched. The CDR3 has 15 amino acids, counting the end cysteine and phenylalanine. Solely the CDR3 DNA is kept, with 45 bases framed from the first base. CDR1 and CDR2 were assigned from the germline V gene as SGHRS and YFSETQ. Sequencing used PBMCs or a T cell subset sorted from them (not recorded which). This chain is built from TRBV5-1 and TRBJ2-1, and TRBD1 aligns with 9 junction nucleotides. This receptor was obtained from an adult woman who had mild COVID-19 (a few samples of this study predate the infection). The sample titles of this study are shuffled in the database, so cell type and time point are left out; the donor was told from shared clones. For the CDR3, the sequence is CASSLEGQGYNEQFF. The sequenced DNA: TGCGCCAGCAGCTTGGAGGGACAGGGCTACAATGAGCAGTTCTTC.